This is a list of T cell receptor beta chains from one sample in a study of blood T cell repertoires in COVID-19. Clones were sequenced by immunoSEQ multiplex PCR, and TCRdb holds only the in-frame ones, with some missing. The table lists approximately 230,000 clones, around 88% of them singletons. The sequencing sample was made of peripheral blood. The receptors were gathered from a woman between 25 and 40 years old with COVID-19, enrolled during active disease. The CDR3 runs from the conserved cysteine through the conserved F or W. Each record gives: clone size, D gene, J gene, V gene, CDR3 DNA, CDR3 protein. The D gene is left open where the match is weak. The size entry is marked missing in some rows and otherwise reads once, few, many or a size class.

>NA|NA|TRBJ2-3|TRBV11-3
TGTGCCAGCAGCCCAGGGGGGCCCGGGGACACAGATACGCAGTATTTT
CASSPGGPGDTDTQYF
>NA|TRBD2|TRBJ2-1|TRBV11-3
TGTGCCAGCAGCCGCCCACTAGCGGGTGTCGATGAGCAGTTCTTC
CASSRPLAGVDEQFF
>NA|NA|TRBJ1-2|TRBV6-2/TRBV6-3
TGTGCCAGCAGCCTAATCCGACGGAGACCTAACTATGGCTACACCTTC
CASSLIRRRPNYGYTF
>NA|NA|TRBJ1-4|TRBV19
TGTGCCAGTAGTCGGGGGGTGGCTAATGAAAAACTGTTTTTT
CASSRGVANEKLFF
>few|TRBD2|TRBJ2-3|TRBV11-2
TGTGCCAGCAGCTTTGCCCCCCGGGCTAGCGGGAGGACAGATACGCAGTATTTT
CASSFAPRASGRTDTQYF
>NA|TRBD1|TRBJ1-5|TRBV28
TGTGCCACCTTGGACAGGGGGTTTGATCAGCCCCAGCATTTT
CATLDRGFDQPQHF
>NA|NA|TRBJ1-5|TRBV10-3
TGTGCCATCAGTGAGTCGCCAGGCAATCAGCCCCAGCATTTT
CAISESPGNQPQHF
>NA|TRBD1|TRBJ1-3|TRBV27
TGTGCCAGCAGTTCTGACAGGGCTGGAAACACCATATATTTT
CASSSDRAGNTIYF
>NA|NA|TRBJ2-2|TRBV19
TGTGCCAGTAGTACAACCTACTCCGGGGAGCTGTTTTTT
CASSTTYSGELFF
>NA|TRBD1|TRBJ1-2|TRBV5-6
TGTGCCAGCAGCCCAGGGACGGACAGGGTTGAGTATGGCTACACCTTC
CASSPGTDRVEYGYTF
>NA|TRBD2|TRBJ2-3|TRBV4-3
TGCGCCAGCAGCCAAACCGGGACTAGCGGGGTTAGCACAGATACGCAGTATTTT
CASSQTGTSGVSTDTQYF
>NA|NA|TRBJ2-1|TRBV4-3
TGCGCCAGCAGCCAAGACAGGGTTTCAGATGAGCAGTTCTTC
CASSQDRVSDEQFF
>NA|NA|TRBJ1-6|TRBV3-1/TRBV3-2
TGTGCCAGCAGCCACTCCGGGAGTCCCCTCCACTTT
CASSHSGSPLHF
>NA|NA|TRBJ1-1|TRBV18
TGTGCCAGCTCCAGAACAGCAAGCATGAACACTGAAGCTTTCTTT
CASSRTASMNTEAFF
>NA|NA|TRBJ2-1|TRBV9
TGTGCCAGCAGCGTAGAGGCAGGGACCTACAATGAGCAGTTCTTC
CASSVEAGTYNEQFF
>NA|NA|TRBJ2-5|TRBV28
TGTGCCAGCAGTCCAGGGACATCGGCAGACTTC
CASSPGTSADF
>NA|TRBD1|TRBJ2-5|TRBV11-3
TGTGCCAGCAGCCCACGACAGGGTCAAGAGACCCAGTACTTC
CASSPRQGQETQYF
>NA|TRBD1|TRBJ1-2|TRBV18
TGTGCCAGCTCACAGGGGGCGGCTGGCTACACCTTC
CASSQGAAGYTF
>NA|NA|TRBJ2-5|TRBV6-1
TGTGCCAGCAGTGAAGCGTCGGGGACACAAGAGACCCAGTACTTC
CASSEASGTQETQYF
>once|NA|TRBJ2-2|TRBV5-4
TGTGCCAGCAGCCCCAGGGGTTCGCGTCGCACCGGGGAGCTGTTTTTT
CASSPRGSRRTGELFF
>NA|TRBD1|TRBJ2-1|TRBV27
TGTGCCAGCAACTCCCTTTTGGACAGGGGATCCGATGAGCAGTTCTTC
CASNSLLDRGSDEQFF
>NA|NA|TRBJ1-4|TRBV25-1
TGTGCCAGCAGTGAATGGTACAGGGAGAATGAAAAACTGTTTTTT
CASSEWYRENEKLFF
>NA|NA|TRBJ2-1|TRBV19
TGTGCCAGTAGTACTGGGGCTTCACGTTACAATGAGCAGTTCTTC
CASSTGASRYNEQFF
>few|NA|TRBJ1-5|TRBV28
TGTGCCAGCAGTTATCGGGTCAGGGAATCGCCCCAGCATTTT
CASSYRVRESPQHF
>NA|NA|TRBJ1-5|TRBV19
TGTGCCAGTAATCCAGGGGGCAATCAGCCCCAGCATTTT
CASNPGGNQPQHF
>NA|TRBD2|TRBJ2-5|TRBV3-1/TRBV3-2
TGTGCCAGCAGCCCGTCCCTTGGGGAGGGAGAGACCCAGTACTTC
CASSPSLGEGETQYF
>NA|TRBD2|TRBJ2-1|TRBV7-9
TGTGCCAGCAGCTTGGGACTAGCGGGGGGCTTGTTGGGCAATGAGCAGTTCTTC
CASSLGLAGGLLGNEQFF
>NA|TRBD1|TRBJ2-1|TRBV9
TGTGCCAGCAGCGCCCGGCGGGACAGGGTAATGAATGAGCAGTTCTTC
CASSARRDRVMNEQFF
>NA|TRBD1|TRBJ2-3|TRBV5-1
TGCGCCAGCAGCCCGGGACAGACTACGCAGTATTTT
CASSPGQTTQYF
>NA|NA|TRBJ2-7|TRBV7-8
TGTGCCACCATCCCCGGGGGCGCGGGGGACGAGCAGTACTTC
CATIPGGAGDEQYF
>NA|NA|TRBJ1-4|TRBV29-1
TGCAGCGTTGTGGGGGAGGGGGGTGAAAAACTGTTTTTT
CSVVGEGGEKLFF
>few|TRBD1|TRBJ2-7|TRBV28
TGTGCCAGCACTGTGGGGGACAGGGGGGACGAGCAGTACTTC
CASTVGDRGDEQYF
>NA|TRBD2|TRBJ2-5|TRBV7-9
TGTGCCAGCAGCTTAGGGGTAGCGGGACAAGAGACCCAGTACTTC
CASSLGVAGQETQYF
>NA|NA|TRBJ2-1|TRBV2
TGTGCCAGTGCCATGGGGCGGGGGCGCTTCAATGAGCAGTTCTTC
CASAMGRGRFNEQFF
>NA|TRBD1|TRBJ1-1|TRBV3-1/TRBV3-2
TGTGCCAGCAGCCTTACAGGGGCCAGAGGCACTGAAGCTTTCTTT
CASSLTGARGTEAFF
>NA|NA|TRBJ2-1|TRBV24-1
TGTGCCACCAGTGATGGGGACAAATATGAGCAGTTCTTC
CATSDGDKYEQFF
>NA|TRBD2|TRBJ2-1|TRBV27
TGTGCCAGCAGTTTATCCCGACTAGCGGGGAGCGGGGATGAGCAGTTCTTC
CASSLSRLAGSGDEQFF
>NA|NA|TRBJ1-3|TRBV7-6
TGTGCCAGCAGCTCCAACCCGGGACTGCGCTCTGGAAACACCATATATTTT
CASSSNPGLRSGNTIYF
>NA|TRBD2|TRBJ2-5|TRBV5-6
TGTGCCAGCAGCTCGCTAGCGGGGGAAGAGACCCAGTACTTC
CASSSLAGEETQYF
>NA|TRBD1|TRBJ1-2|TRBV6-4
TGTGCCAGCAGTGACGTGCAGGGGGCGAACTATGGCTACACCTTC
CASSDVQGANYGYTF